The text below deals with one T cell receptor (beta chain). This clonotype has a count of ten or more. There is no known antigen for this receptor. No per-base quality is available; no much larger clone lies one base away. The sample comes from a study of T cells in Graves' hyperthyroidism and ophthalmopathy (dated by TCRdb to 2018 to 2020). For the study in its entirety: Peripheral blood samples were taken at initial diagnosis, before any treatment was given. The 100 discovery patients were divided at random into training and test sets in a 7:3 ratio. After sampling, hyperthyroidism patients received methimazole starting at 30 mg daily, and ophthalmopathy patients received high-dose intravenous methylprednisolone. According to the paper, TCR Vbeta CDR3 sequencing was carried out on 120 to 150 peripheral blood samples, which came from approximately 43 ophthalmopathy, 80 or so hyperthyroidism and 17 progressor patients. In about 6 Graves' hyperthyroidism patients, the study also compared T-cell repertoires from thyroid tissue with T-cell repertoires from blood. Whether ophthalmopathy could be predicted prospectively was tested in an independent validation cohort made up of some 20 hyperthyroidism patients plus 17 patients who later progressed to ophthalmopathy. A discovery cohort of about a hundred patients, roughly 45 with Graves' ophthalmopathy and over 55 with stable Graves' hyperthyroidism, was used to find distinguishing TCR V-J signatures.

Reading the germline V gene gives CDR1 SGHTA and CDR2 FQGTGA. Including the terminal cysteine and phenylalanine, the CDR3 comprises 14 residues. Only CDR3 DNA remains: 42 bases, in frame from the first base. V is shortened by 4 bases, J by 3 bases, and the region joining them spans 11 bases. Ophthalmopathy patients had moderately to severely active disease, with a Clinical Activity Score of 3 or more, a NOSPECS grade of 4 or more, and a disease duration of less than 3 months. Any patient with an uncontrolled infection, another autoimmune disease, pregnancy or lactation was excluded. Clinical symptoms, serum thyroxine and TRAb, thyroid ultrasound, and orbital computed tomography formed the basis for the diagnoses. PBMCs were isolated from 10 ml of fresh peripheral blood by Ficoll-Paque density gradient centrifugation. Total RNA was extracted with Trizol reagent, and quality was checked on an Agilent 2100 Bioanalyzer.

The TCR beta CDR3 regions were amplified from the RNA transcripts. A first-round RT-PCR of the TCR CDR3 used the HTBI primer set with the Qiagen OneStep RT-PCR kit. A second multiplex PCR round built the libraries, followed by size selection and purification. Libraries were sequenced paired-end with 100 bp reads on an Illumina HiSeq2000. In the original analysis: SOAPnuke was used to process the raw data, throwing out any read that contained adapters or uncalled bases, had a mean Phred below 15, or lacked an exact constant-primer or identifier match. COPE v1.2.5 was used to merge high-quality paired reads, and clonotypes were defined as unique nucleotide sequences. MiTCR v1.1 was used to align the clonotypes against IMGT TRBV, TRBD and TRBJ reference segments. Analysis was restricted to V-J combinations with a frequency above 0.0001, which covered about 99% of repertoires. A TCS score was defined as the ratio of F50 (clonal expansion) to E x V (chaos), with BLOSUM62-based TCRdist applied between CDR3 peptides within each V-J. Welch's t-statistics and random forest reduced around 550 V-J features to about 13, which were used in a naive Bayes classifier (R e1071). TCRdb redid the processing of the public reads, applying fastp at Q25 and MiXCR, and retained in-frame beta chains. Duplicate CDR3 protein sequences are folded into a single record with the most common DNA and genes. Clone size and V and J calls follow TCRdb, not the original study. The sample contains around 620,000 distinct CDR3 sequences, 11% to 15% of them found a single time. The top ten clonotypes cover roughly 6.9% of the sample.

What the authors observed across the whole study: During validation, the model predicted progression to ophthalmopathy a median of approximately 7 months ahead of onset, with around 65% sensitivity and about 72% specificity. A 13 V-J signature model separated ophthalmopathy from stable hyperthyroidism, with 87.88% sensitivity and 81.08% specificity in cross-validation and 80%/75% in testing. Most expanded thyroid clonotypes (frequency above 0.001) were also detected in blood, a finding suggesting that blood repertoires may reflect thyroid immune responses. No statistical method was used to fix the sample size in advance, and group allocation was not hidden from the investigators.

The chain uses TRBV7-3 and TRBJ2-3, with a weak D call of TRBD1 (5 bases match). This receptor was identified in a woman in her late teens or twenties with Graves' ophthalmopathy. Sample: blood. The CDR3 sequence is CASSSYSGTDTQYF. DNA sequence: TGTGCCAGCAGCTCCTATTCAGGGACAGATACGCAGTATTTT.